This T cell receptor beta chain appears in the sequencing data of a study of blood T cell repertoires in COVID-19 (dated by TCRdb to 2018 to 2021). Regarding the research as a whole: Samples covering the acute and convalescent phases of COVID-19 were provided by collaborators in the United States, Italy and Spain. The material from the prospective study consisted of cDNA or gDNA derived from T cells, B-cell-depleted T cells, or PBMCs. The dataset comprised deeply sampled blood TCRbeta repertoires from subjects exposed to, actively infected with, or recovered from COVID-19. The repertoires were released in a freely available public database intended as a resource for research on the immune response to SARS-CoV-2. The sample metadata nearly always contained a de-identified subject ID, COVID-19 status, age in years and sex. Samples were obtained from the ongoing ImmuneRACE study (first 160 participants) and from some 1,300 subjects provided by 6 global collaborators. Where available, HLA class I and class II types were obtained from metadata supplied by the sample provider rather than from assay-based typing.

Here is what the overall study found, with its caveats: The quantity of clinical and demographic metadata differed by source and by participant and was supplied without curation.

Each collaborating institution followed its own protocols to collect whole blood in K2EDTA tubes. For TCRbeta analysis, collaborators shipped samples as frozen whole blood, isolated PBMCs, or DNA extracted from either of those sample types. CDR1 and CDR2 are read off the germline V gene (reference sequence) as DFQATT and SNEGSKA. The junction carries 4 bases between V and J, which are trimmed by 6 bases and 2 bases respectively. Counted from cysteine to phenylalanine, this CDR3 has 10 amino acids. The only DNA kept is the CDR3, 30 bases in frame from the first base. TCRbeta CDR3 regions were amplified from genomic DNA using the immunoSEQ Assay, a bias-controlled multiplex PCR. The source study handled its data this way. The number of nucleated cells in each sample was estimated from the amplification of reference gene primers within the assay. Sequence reads were collapsed and filtered to measure the absolute abundance of every unique TCRbeta CDR3 rearrangement. For each sample, productive Simpson clonality was calculated as the square root of Simpson's diversity index across productive rearrangements. The clones in this table, taken by TCRdb from immuneACCESS, are in-frame only. Not every clone is retained; where verified, under half of the shortfall comes from an unresolved V gene, and the cause of the rest is unknown. V, J and clone size derive from that table, while D and trimming were established from the DNA sequence. The sample includes approximately 260,000 clones, with 75% to 85% observed a single time. Approximately 13% of the sample lies in the top ten.

This clone appeared a single time. This clone's antigen is unknown. No per-base quality is available; no much larger clone lies one base away. Material: peripheral blood. The chain uses TRBV20-1 and TRBJ2-5; the D gene remains uncertain. This TCR derives from a woman aged 55-70 years with active or convalescent COVID-19. The DNA sequence reads TGCAGTGCCTCGCAAGAGACCCAGTACTTC. It codes for CSASQETQYF.